Below are 11 T cell receptor beta chains sequenced from a single sample in a study of T cell repertoires in cytomegalovirus infection. No cognate antigen is known for these TCRs. Each CDR3 protein is one row after TCRdb ran MiXCR on the reads. The table records 200,000 to 250,000 distinct CDR3 sequences, approximately 40% of them present only once. The sample here was CD8+ T cells from cultured PBMCs, taken from culture after CMV antigen stimulation. The receptors were sampled from a human donor in good health (CMV status not recorded). Some clones in this sample may be carry-over from other donors' samples.

The gene calls are TRBV27 and TRBJ2-1; D possibly corresponds to TRBD1 (5 bases). Germline CDR1 is MNHEY and CDR2 is SMNVEV (reference sequence). V lost 3 bases to trimming and J lost 7 bases, with 10 bases between them. This CDR3 comprises 13 residues. This CDR3 is CASSLLRTNEQFF. The CDR3 DNA is TGTGCCAGCAGTTTGCTGCGGACAAATGAGCAGTTCTTC.

The chain has TRBV7-6 and TRBJ1-1; D uncertain. The CDR3 extends over 15 amino acids. Trimming shortened V by 4 bases and J by 5 bases, and 17 bases separated the two germline ends. CDR1 and CDR2 from the germline V gene are SGHVS and FNYEAQ. Here the CDR3 DNA reads TGTGCCAGCAGCTCCCGCGACGGGTTTGGAACTGAAGCTTTCTTT. As protein: CASSSRDGFGTEAFF.

This chain uses TRBV6-5 with TRBJ2-7, with D perhaps TRBD1 (5 bases). This CDR3 contains 12 residues. V lost 0 bases, J lost 7 bases, and 7 bases lay in between. Germline V gives CDR1 MNHEY, CDR2 SVGAGI. The DNA of the CDR3 is TGTGCCAGCAGTTACTCGAAGGGGGAGCAGTACTTC. It translates to CASSYSKGEQYF.

The chain combines TRBV19 with TRBJ2-2; 8 nucleotides line up with TRBD2. J lost 6 bases, V lost 5 bases, and 8 bases had no gene match. Germline-derived CDR1 and CDR2 are LNHDA and SQIVND (reference sequence). This CDR3 contains 15 residues. The CDR3 loop reads CASSSQREMAGELFF. The DNA for the CDR3 is TGTGCCAGTAGTTCCCAGCGGGAGATGGCCGGGGAGCTGTTTTTT.

This clonotype was counted a few times. The genes are TRBV2 and TRBJ2-1, with D uncertain. V dropped 3 bases and J dropped 0 bases, with 12 bases sitting between them. This CDR3 contains 16 residues. Germline V gene sequence: CDR1 SNHLY, CDR2 FYNNEI. CDR3 coding DNA: TGTGCCAGCAGTGACAGAGAATGGAGCTCCTACAATGAGCAGTTCTTC. It translates to CASSDREWSSYNEQFF.

The chain combines TRBV6-6 with TRBJ2-1, with 9 bases lining up with TRBD2. V was clipped by 0 bases and J by 4 bases; unmatched bases: 7. This CDR3 has 17 amino acids. Germline CDR1 and CDR2: MNHNY and SVGAGI (reference sequence). CDR3 in DNA: TGTGCCAGCAGTTACTCGGGTCTAGCGGGAATATACAATGAGCAGTTCTTC. This translates into CASSYSGLAGIYNEQFF.

This clonotype was observed once. The chain links TRBV19 to TRBJ1-1, with 7 nucleotides matching TRBD1. Germline V gene sequence: CDR1 LNHDA, CDR2 SQIVND (reference sequence). With 8 bases clipped from V and 3 bases from J, the junction kept 3 bases outside the gene matches. There are 12 residues in the CDR3. The chain's CDR3 is CASQGGDTEAFF. CDR3 in DNA: TGTGCCAGTCAGGGGGGGGACACTGAAGCTTTCTTT.

The table lists this clonotype with many counts. The rearrangement links TRBV7-2 to TRBJ1-2; D gene ambiguous. This CDR3 is built from 15 residues. With 3 bases removed from V and 0 bases from J, the gap between germline ends came to 11 bases. Germline V gene sequence: CDR1 SGHTA, CDR2 FQGNSA. The CDR3 here is CASSFGTPANYGYTF. The CDR3 region has the DNA TGTGCCAGCAGCTTTGGCACCCCAGCTAACTATGGCTACACCTTC.

This chain connects TRBV27 to TRBJ2-3; 8 bases map to TRBD2. The CDR3 length is 17 residues. Germline V gene sequence: CDR1 MNHEY, CDR2 SMNVEV (reference sequence). V lost 4 bases, J lost 0 bases, and 9 bases stayed unmatched. CDR3 amino acids: CASSSPSERGSTDTQYF. The DNA of the CDR3 is TGTGCCAGCAGTTCCCCCTCTGAGCGGGGGAGCACAGATACGCAGTATTTT.

The rearrangement links TRBV25-1 to TRBJ2-5; no definite D call. CDR1 is MGHDK, CDR2 SYGVNS, per germline. V dropped 5 bases and J dropped 1 base, with 20 bases sitting between them. The CDR3 spans 17 residues. The chain's CDR3 is CASSSTMVAALQETQYF. The DNA of the CDR3 is TGTGCCAGCAGTTCCACTATGGTGGCGGCCCTCCAAGAGACCCAGTACTTC.

This clonotype turned up a few times. This chain uses TRBV16 with TRBJ2-1; 10 nucleotides line up with TRBD2. CDR1 and CDR2 from the germline V gene are KGHSY and FQNENV. V gave up 4 bases and J gave up 4 bases; unmatched junction bases: 10. The CDR3 sequence is 17 residues long. The CDR3 sequence: CASSLRRAGGPYNEQFF. CDR3 nucleotides: TGTGCCAGCAGCCTTCGGAGAGCGGGAGGGCCGTACAATGAGCAGTTCTTC.